This T cell receptor beta chain is from a study of T-cell memory formation after mild COVID-19. Study conclusions and caveats: CD4/CD8 balance held among clones contracting day 15 to 85, and later expanders leaned CD4+.

This CDR3 has 16 residues. Trimming stripped 6 bases from V and 10 bases from J, with 26 bases between. Germline V lookup: CDR1 MNHEY, CDR2 SMNVEV (reference sequence). A remark on this clonotype: Its specificity is unknown.

TCRdb recomputed calls from the 5' RACE reads with MiXCR, one row per CDR3 protein. This table holds approximately 450,000 distinct CDR3 sequences, approximately 18% found once. The sample was PBMCs or a T cell subset sorted from them (not recorded which). The chain combines TRBV27 with TRBJ2-3; D might be TRBD1 or TRBD2, each matching 5 bases. This TCR derives from an adult woman who had mild COVID-19 (a few samples of this study predate the infection). Cell type and time point are not known. The CDR3 nucleotides read TGTGCCAGCAGAACCGGGGCAGCCGGCGGTGGGGTGGCGCAGTATTTT. This sequence encodes CASRTGAAGGGVAQYF.